The clone carrying this TCR beta chain has only a few counts. What it binds is not known. V lost 2 bases to trimming and J lost 2 bases, with 14 bases between them. Germline V gene lookup returns CDR1 LGHNA and CDR2 YNFKEQ. The CDR3 is made up of 16 amino acids. The PCR made use of 60 Vbeta and 13 Jbeta primers. Repertoires were generated with immunoSEQ multiplex PCR, while TCRdb's copy carries only in-frame clones and drops some. The repertoire holds about 150,000 clones, with about 76% as singletons. The data derive from a study of cytomegalovirus exposure and HLA in healthy donors. Whole-study findings and limits: Analysis was carried out at a later point, and it linked a missense DCLRE1C variant to TCR beta V- and J-gene trimming.

Sequenced sample: PBMCs. The source of this sequence is a man younger than 45 in good health and CMV-seropositive. The V call is TRBV4-2, the J call TRBJ2-3; D might be TRBD1 (6 bases). The CDR3 reads CASSQNTGHFTDTQYF. The CDR3 DNA reads as TGTGCCAGCAGCCAAAATACAGGGCATTTCACAGATACGCAGTATTTT.